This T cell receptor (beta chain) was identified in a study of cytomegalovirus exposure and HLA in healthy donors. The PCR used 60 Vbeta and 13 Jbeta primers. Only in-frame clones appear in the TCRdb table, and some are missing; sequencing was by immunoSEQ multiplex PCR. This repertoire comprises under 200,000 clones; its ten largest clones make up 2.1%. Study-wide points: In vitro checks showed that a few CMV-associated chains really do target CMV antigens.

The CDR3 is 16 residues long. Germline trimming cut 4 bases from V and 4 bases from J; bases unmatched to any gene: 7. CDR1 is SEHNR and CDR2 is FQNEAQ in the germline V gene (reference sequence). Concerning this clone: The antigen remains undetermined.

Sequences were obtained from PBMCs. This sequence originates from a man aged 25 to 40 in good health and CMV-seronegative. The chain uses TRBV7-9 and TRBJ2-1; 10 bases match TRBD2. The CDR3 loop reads CASSSPGLAVYNEQFF. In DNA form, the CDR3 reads TGTGCCAGCAGCTCCCCTGGACTAGCGGTTTACAATGAGCAGTTCTTC.